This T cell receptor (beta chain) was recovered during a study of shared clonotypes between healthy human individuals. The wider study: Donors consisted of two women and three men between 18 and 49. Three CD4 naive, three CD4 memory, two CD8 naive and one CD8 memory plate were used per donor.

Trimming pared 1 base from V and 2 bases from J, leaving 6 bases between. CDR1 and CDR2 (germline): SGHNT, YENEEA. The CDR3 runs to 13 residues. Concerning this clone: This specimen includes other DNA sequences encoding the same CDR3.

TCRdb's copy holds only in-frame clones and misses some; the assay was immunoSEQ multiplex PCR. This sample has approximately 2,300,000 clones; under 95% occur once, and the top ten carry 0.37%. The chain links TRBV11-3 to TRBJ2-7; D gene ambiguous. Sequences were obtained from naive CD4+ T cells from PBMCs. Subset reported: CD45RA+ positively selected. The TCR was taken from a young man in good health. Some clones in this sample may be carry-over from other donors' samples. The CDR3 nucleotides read TGTGCCAGCAGCTTAGGGGTAGCCTACGAGCAGTACTTC. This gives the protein CASSLGVAYEQYF.